Sequencing of this T cell receptor beta chain was carried out in a study of response to subunit inactivated influenza vaccine. Overall study findings and caveats: Authors suggested that a seasonal influenza vaccination recruits few new T cells each time.

Details on this clonotype: The antigen is not known.

MiXCR was run by TCRdb on the RT-PCR reads, yielding one entry per CDR3 protein. Among over 400,000 distinct CDR3 sequences listed, about an eighth were seen once. Trimming pared 2 bases from V and 3 bases from J, leaving 8 bases between. The CDR3 consists of 14 residues. Germline V gene data show CDR1 as MNHEY and CDR2 as SMNVEV (reference sequence). This specimen was PBMCs from blood, taken more than 35 days after vaccination. The gene calls are TRBV27 and TRBJ1-3; D possibly corresponds to TRBD1 (6 bases). The source of this sequence is a man aged 50 to 60 who received an inactivated influenza vaccine. The CDR3 DNA is TGTGCCAGCAGTTTAAGGGGGGTTGGAAACACCATATATTTT. This encodes CASSLRGVGNTIYF.